The T cell receptor beta chain described here comes from a study of T cell changes during pregnancy in multiple sclerosis. Some clones are missing from TCRdb's copy, which holds only in-frame ones; the method was immunoSEQ multiplex PCR. The sample carries some 38,000 clones, more than 75% recorded once. Germline V gene data show CDR1 as KGHSH and CDR2 as LQKENI. V was trimmed by 4 bases and J by 6 bases, leaving 12 bases between them. This CDR3 has 13 amino acids. The sequence came from a female donor in good health, enrolled as a control in a pregnancy study. V gene TRBV18 combines with J gene TRBJ1-2, with D possibly TRBD1 on 5 matching bases. The sample consisted of CD4+ T cells from peripheral blood mononuclear cells, taken in the second trimester of pregnancy. As DNA, the CDR3 is TGTGCCAGCTCACGTCAAGGGGTTGATGGCTACACCTTC. This encodes CASSRQGVDGYTF.